This TCR beta chain was observed in a study of blood T cell repertoires in COVID-19. The CDR3 length is 15 residues. J gave up 5 bases and V 2 bases, and 0 bases lay outside the gene matches. Germline V gene lookup returns CDR1 KGHSH and CDR2 LQKENI. The repertoire was sequenced with immunoSEQ multiplex PCR; TCRdb's copy has only in-frame clones and lacks some. The table has approximately 470,000 clones, 80% to 90% seen once; the top ten hold approximately 3.4%. The chain employs TRBV18 and TRBJ1-6, with 10 positions matching TRBD1. The clonotype originates from a human donor in a cohort sampled during active COVID-19. Sequencing was carried out using peripheral blood. CDR3 sequence (DNA): TGTGCCAGCTCACCAGGACAGGGGGATAATTCACCCCTCCACTTT. Its translation: CASSPGQGDNSPLHF.